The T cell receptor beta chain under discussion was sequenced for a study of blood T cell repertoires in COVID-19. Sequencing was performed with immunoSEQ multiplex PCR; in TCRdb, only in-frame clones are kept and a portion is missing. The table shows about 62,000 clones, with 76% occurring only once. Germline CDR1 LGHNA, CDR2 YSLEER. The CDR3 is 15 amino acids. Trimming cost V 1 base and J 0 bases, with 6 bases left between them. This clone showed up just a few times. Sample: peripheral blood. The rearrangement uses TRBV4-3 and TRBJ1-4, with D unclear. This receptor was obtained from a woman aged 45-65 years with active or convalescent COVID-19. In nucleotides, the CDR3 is TGCGCCAGCAGCCAAGCCCAGGCAACTAATGAAAAACTGTTTTTT. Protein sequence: CASSQAQATNEKLFF.